This TCR beta chain comes out of a study of OX40 agonist ivuxolimab in advanced cancers. On the study more broadly: Patients with prior anti-PD-1, anti-PD-L1 or anti-CTLA-4 therapy were eligible; 40% to 45% had some.

Data came from immunoSEQ multiplex PCR; TCRdb stores just in-frame clones and leaves some out. The sample consists of 100,000 to 150,000 clones, 93% of them appearing once. V was clipped by 4 bases and J by 3 bases; unmatched bases: 8. The CDR3 is made up of 16 amino acids. CDR1 is SGDLS, CDR2 YYNGEE, per germline. The chain is built from TRBV9 and TRBJ2-5; TRBD1 matches at 11 bases. This clonotype was sampled from an adult with an advanced solid tumor such as melanoma, head and neck, liver or kidney cancer. The specimen comprised CD4+ or CD8+ T cells sorted from blood, sampled in a trial of the OX40 agonist ivuxolimab. For the CDR3, the DNA is TGTGCCAGCAGCAAGAGACAGGGACAGGGGGAAGAGACCCAGTACTTC. Translating gives CASSKRQGQGEETQYF.